This T cell receptor beta chain was recorded in a study of STAT3 mutations in large granular lymphocyte leukemia. Study in general: Around two fifths of treated T-LGLL patients showed hematologic response to immunosuppression. Points from the study as a whole: At least one immunodominant TCR beta clonotype appeared in every T-cell large granular lymphocyte leukemia patient. After therapy, 6 of 18 patients switched clonotypes, all new clones STAT3 wild type. In several patients, dominant TCR clone burden exceeded STAT3 mutant burden, suggesting STAT3 mutation arose secondarily.

In regard to this clone: Its antigen is currently unknown.

CDR3 length: 12 residues. V was shortened by 0 bases and J by 8 bases, with 9 bases between the two germline ends. The germline gives CDR1 GTSNPN, CDR2 SVGIG (reference sequence). Roughly 39,000 productive templates were obtained per sample on average. Clones were read by immunoSEQ multiplex PCR, and TCRdb kept only the in-frame ones, dropping some. This sample yields almost 25,000 clones, of which around 93% are seen a single time; approximately 6% belongs to the top ten. The chain has TRBV30 and TRBJ2-3; D call uncertain. The clonotype originates from a man aged 35 to 55 with T-cell large granular lymphocyte leukemia. Some clones in this sample may be carry-over from other donors' samples. The source material was peripheral blood mononuclear cells. The CDR3 protein is CAWSVSPGTQYF. The CDR3 DNA sequence: TGTGCCTGGAGTGTATCCCCGGGTACGCAGTATTTT. The entire variable domain, with the rest obtained from reference TRBV30 and TRBJ2-3, is as follows: SQTIHQWPATLVQPVGSPLSLECTVEGTSNPNLYWYRQAAGRGLQLLFYSVGIGQISSEVPQNLSASRPQDRQFILSSKKLLLSDSGFYLCAWSVSPGTQYFGPGTRLTVL.